The 7 T cell receptor beta chains presented below share a single source sample, sequenced in a study of vaccination and CD4 T cells after COVID-19. Their target antigens are unknown. An Oncomine TCR Beta short-read assay was used to sequence the DNA from cultured CD4+ T cells. Using its own MiXCR run on the PCR reads, TCRdb lists one record per CDR3 protein. The data contain 8,000 or so distinct CDR3 sequences, 20% to 25% of them singletons. Treatment noted: approximately 10-day PBMC culture with coronavirus spike peptide pools or control peptides (ViraFEST assay). Specimen: CD4+ T cells from blood, cultured in vitro, collected after SARS-CoV-2 vaccination. The receptors here all came from a human donor who had recovered from COVID-19.

This sequence joins TRBV5-1 and TRBJ2-7, with 8 bases aligning to TRBD1. In germline, CDR1 is SGHRS, CDR2 YFSETQ. The junction had 8 bases not matched to a gene; V was cut back by 3 bases and J by 3 bases. This CDR3 is built from 15 residues. The CDR3 DNA follows: TGCGCCAGCAGCTACTCTGGGGACAGGAACTACGAGCAGTACTTC. It is translated as CASSYSGDRNYEQYF.

This clonotype was found a few times. This chain joins TRBV6-4 and TRBJ2-6; D gene uncertain. The CDR3 loop spans 14 amino acids. From germline, CDR1 is MRHNA and CDR2 SNTAGT. The germline V and J ends were trimmed by 4 bases and 3 bases, with 7 bases remaining between them. CDR3: CASSVGSGANVLTF. The DNA for the CDR3 is TGTGCCAGCAGTGTCGGTAGTGGGGCCAACGTCCTGACTTTC.

The table lists this clonotype with a few counts. This chain links TRBV6-1 with TRBJ2-3, with TRBD2 identical over 9 bases. V lost 4 bases, J lost 7 bases, and 12 bases stayed unmatched. This CDR3 contains 16 residues. Germline lookup yields CDR1 MNHNS and CDR2 SASEGT. This chain's CDR3 is CASSAALAGGINTQYF. CDR3 coding DNA: TGTGCCAGCAGTGCCGCACTAGCGGGTGGCATAAATACGCAGTATTTT.

By sample fraction, this clonotype is medium-sized. The V gene is TRBV7-9, the J gene TRBJ1-1; a possible D gene is TRBD1 (5 bases). The CDR3 length is 13 residues. V shed 1 base and J shed 4 bases, with 7 bases lying between them. Germline V gives CDR1 SEHNR, CDR2 FQNEAQ (reference sequence). The DNA for the CDR3 is TGTGCCAGCAGCTTAGAGGGGAGCACTGAAGCTTTCTTT. This codes for CASSLEGSTEAFF.

This clonotype was counted a few times. J is TRBJ1-1 and V is TRBV7-3, with D possibly TRBD1 on 6 matching bases. The CDR3 covers 14 residues. V was cut by 5 bases and J by 4 bases, with 14 bases left in between. Germline V CDR1 and CDR2: SGHTA, FQGTGA. The CDR3 DNA reads TGTGCCAGCAGCCCAGGGGTGGGCGGCACTGAAGCTTTCTTT. It yields the protein CASSPGVGGTEAFF.

This clonotype is labeled as large. The chain links TRBV19 to TRBJ1-2; 7 bases agree with TRBD1. From germline, CDR1 is LNHDA and CDR2 SQIVND (reference sequence). Trimming took 5 bases from V and 5 from J; bases not matched to a gene: 5. This CDR3 is built from 13 residues. The CDR3, as DNA: TGTGCCAGTAGTCGGGACAGTTGGTATGGCTACACCTTC. Protein sequence: CASSRDSWYGYTF.

The sample holds a few counts of this clonotype. The chain joins TRBV5-4 to TRBJ1-2; 8 bases fit TRBD1. From germline, CDR1 is SGHNT and CDR2 YYREEE (reference sequence). V trimming: 0 bases; J trimming: 4 bases; junction bases outside the gene matches: 8. The CDR3 contains 16 residues. The CDR3 loop is CASSLAGRGLGYGYTF. The CDR3 DNA follows: TGTGCCAGCAGCTTGGCTGGCAGGGGGCTGGGCTATGGCTACACCTTC. The variable domain in full, completed from reference TRBV5-4 and TRBJ1-2, reads ETGVTQSPTHLIKTRGQQVTLRCSSQSGHNTVSWYQQALGQGPQFIFQYYREEENGRGNFPPRFSGLQFPNYSSELNVNALELDDSALYLCASSLAGRGLGYGYTFGSGTRLTVV.